Presented here are 14 T cell receptor beta chains from one specimen sequenced in a study of T cells in Graves' hyperthyroidism and ophthalmopathy. Authors of the study amplified TCR beta CDR3 regions from RNA transcripts. The primer set for the first-round RT-PCR of the TCR CDR3 was HTBI. TCRdb called the multiplex PCR reads again in MiXCR, with one record for every CDR3 protein. The top ten hold 7% to 8.5% of the sample, which has under 350,000 distinct CDR3 sequences, roughly 13% seen once. The sample taken for sequencing was blood. These receptors were obtained from a woman in her 30s with Graves' hyperthyroidism that later progressed to Graves' ophthalmopathy.

This clonotype was seen ten or more times. The chain joins TRBV28 to TRBJ1-6, with no clear D. The V gene's germline CDR1 is MDHEN and CDR2 SYDVKM. This CDR3 spans 15 amino acids. Trimming removed 4 bases from V and 7 bases from J, with 14 bases in between. The CDR3 DNA sequence: TGTGCCAGCAGTTCCTTAAAGGGAGGGAATTCACCCCTCCACTTT. The encoded protein is CASSSLKGGNSPLHF.

This clonotype came up many times. The chain recombines TRBV20-1 with TRBJ2-5, with TRBD2 as a possible D gene (5 bases). The V end lost 3 bases, the J end lost 0 bases, and 14 bases lay between the germline ends. CDR3 size: 15 residues. Germline V CDR1 and CDR2: DFQATT, SNEGSKA (reference sequence). CDR3 in DNA: TGCAGTGCTAGTATGGTAGCGAGACACCAAGAGACCCAGTACTTC. Amino acids: CSASMVARHQETQYF.

The rearrangement joins TRBV28 to TRBJ2-6; D may correspond to TRBD1 or TRBD2 (5 bases each). Trimming cost V 4 bases and J 0 bases, with 10 bases left between them. The CDR3 covers 16 residues. CDR1 and CDR2 from the germline V gene are MDHEN and SYDVKM. The CDR3 loop is CASSSPGRSGANVLTF. The DNA for the CDR3 is TGTGCCAGCAGTTCTCCGGGACGCTCTGGGGCCAACGTCCTGACTTTC.

This clonotype has at least ten counts. The chain couples TRBV11-1 to TRBJ2-5; a possible D gene is TRBD1 (5 bases). V lost 5 bases and J 3 bases, leaving 13 bases between the germline ends. The CDR3 consists of 14 residues. Germline CDR1 and CDR2: SGHAT and FQDESV (reference sequence). This CDR3 is CASSPRSREETQYF. CDR3 bases: TGTGCCAGCAGCCCACGGAGCAGGGAAGAGACCCAGTACTTC.

With respect to this clonotype: A much larger clone sits a single nucleotide away, making a read error possible. The genes are TRBV5-1 and TRBJ2-3; D uncertain. Germline V gene sequence: CDR1 SGHRS, CDR2 YFSETQ. The V end was cut by 4 bases, the J end by 1 base, with 13 bases between. CDR3 length equals 15 residues. Written as DNA, the CDR3 is TGCGCCAGCAGCCTGATGGACGGTCGCACAGATACGCAGTATTTT. Its translation is CASSLMDGRTDTQYF.

The rearrangement links TRBV20-1 to TRBJ2-7, with 11 bases identical to TRBD1. CDR3 length: 15 amino acids. CDR1 is DFQATT and CDR2 is SNEGSKA in the germline V gene (reference sequence). V shed 5 bases, J shed 3 bases, and the junction held 9 bases outside the gene matches. The CDR3 sequence is CSAAGGQGGLYEQYF. The CDR3 coding sequence is TGCAGTGCTGCTGGGGGACAGGGGGGCCTCTACGAGCAGTACTTC.

The V and J genes are TRBV7-3 and TRBJ2-1, with D perhaps matching TRBD1 (5 bases). CDR1 and CDR2 (germline): SGHTA, FQGTGA. The CDR3 extends over 15 amino acids. The ends were cut back, 4 bases at V and 2 bases at J, with 12 bases in the middle. The DNA of the CDR3 is TGTGCCAGCAGCTCAGATGTGACAGCCTACAATGAGCAGTTCTTC. Encoded protein: CASSSDVTAYNEQFF.

In this sample, this clonotype turned up once. This chain connects TRBV30 to TRBJ2-5, with D possibly TRBD1 on 6 matching bases. CDR3 length equals 12 residues. Germline CDR1 GTSNPN, CDR2 SVGIG (reference sequence). The germline V and J ends were trimmed by 3 bases and 5 bases, with 10 bases remaining between them. CDR3 DNA sequence: TGTGCCTGGAGGGACAGCCCCGAGACCCAGTACTTC. The encoded protein is CAWRDSPETQYF.

This chain links TRBV4-2 with TRBJ2-5; 7 bases line up with TRBD2. The CDR3 runs 18 residues. V lost 1 base and J lost 5; bases outside the gene matches: 16. Germline V lookup: CDR1 LGHNA, CDR2 YNFKEQ. CDR3 sequence (DNA): TGTGCCAGCAGCCAAGGTGGAGTTAATACGGGAGGCGGGGAGACCCAGTACTTC. Translating gives CASSQGGVNTGGGETQYF.

This clonotype was observed many times. The chain uses TRBV28 and TRBJ2-2, with D perhaps matching TRBD1 or TRBD2 (6 bases each). With 8 bases removed from V and 5 bases from J, the gap between germline ends came to 15 bases. Germline loops: CDR1 MDHEN, CDR2 SYDVKM. The CDR3 length is 14 residues. CDR3 bases: TGTGCCAGCTTCCCGGGGGCAGCGACCGGGGAGCTGTTTTTT. Protein sequence: CASFPGAATGELFF.

Concerning this clonotype: A much bigger clone sits one base away, suggesting this may be a read error. The gene calls are TRBV6-9 and TRBJ1-5; D is unresolved. Trimming left V 4 bases short and J 1 base short, with 8 bases between. The germline CDR1 and CDR2 sequences are MNHGY and SVAAGI. There are 14 residues in the CDR3. CDR3 DNA: TGTGCCAGCAGTTTATTCGTGAGCAATCAGCCCCAGCATTTT. Translated, it gives CASSLFVSNQPQHF.

In this sample, this clonotype turned up many times. The V gene is TRBV7-9, the J gene TRBJ2-7; unclear D gene. The CDR3 runs to 12 residues. The V gene's germline CDR1 is SEHNR and CDR2 FQNEAQ (reference sequence). Deletions cut 4 bases from V and 5 bases from J, with 9 bases between. DNA for the CDR3: TGTGCCAGCAGCTACTTATTTGACGAGCAGTACTTC. Its translation is CASSYLFDEQYF.

This chain joins TRBV9 and TRBJ1-2; D uncertain. Trimming cost V 1 base and J 3 bases, with 13 bases left between them. This CDR3 has 15 residues. Germline values: CDR1 SGDLS, CDR2 YYNGEE. CDR3 amino acids: CASSVTLDKYYGYTF. CDR3 sequence (DNA): TGTGCCAGCAGCGTAACCCTAGACAAGTACTATGGCTACACCTTC.

This clonotype was seen many times. V gene TRBV12-3 or TRBV12-4 combines with J gene TRBJ1-5; D may be TRBD1 (6 bases). Trimming cost V 11 bases and J 7 bases, with 18 bases left between them. This CDR3 contains 13 residues. CDR3 region: CAPRRGQDQPQHF. The CDR3 region has the DNA TGTGCCCCTCGGCGGGGGCAGGACCAGCCCCAGCATTTT.